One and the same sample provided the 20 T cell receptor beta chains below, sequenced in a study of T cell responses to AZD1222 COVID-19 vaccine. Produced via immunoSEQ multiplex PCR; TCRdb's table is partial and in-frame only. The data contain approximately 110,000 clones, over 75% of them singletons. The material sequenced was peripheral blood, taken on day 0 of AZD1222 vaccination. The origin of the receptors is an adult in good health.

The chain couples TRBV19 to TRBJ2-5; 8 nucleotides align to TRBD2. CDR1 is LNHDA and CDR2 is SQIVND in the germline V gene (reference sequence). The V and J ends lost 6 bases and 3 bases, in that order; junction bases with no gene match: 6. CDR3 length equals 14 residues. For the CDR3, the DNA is TGTGCCAGTAGCGGGGGGGCGGGAAAAGAGACCCAGTACTTC. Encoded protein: CASSGGAGKETQYF.

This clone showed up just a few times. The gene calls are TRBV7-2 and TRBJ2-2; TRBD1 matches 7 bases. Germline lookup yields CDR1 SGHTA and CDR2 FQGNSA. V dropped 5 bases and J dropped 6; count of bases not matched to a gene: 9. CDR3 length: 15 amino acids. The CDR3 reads CASSLQGQVPGELFF. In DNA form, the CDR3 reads TGTGCCAGCAGCCTACAAGGACAGGTCCCCGGGGAGCTGTTTTTT.

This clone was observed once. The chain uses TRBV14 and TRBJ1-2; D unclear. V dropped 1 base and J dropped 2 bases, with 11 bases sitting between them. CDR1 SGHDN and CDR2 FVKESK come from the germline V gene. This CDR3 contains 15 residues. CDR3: CASSQVLPGNYGYTF. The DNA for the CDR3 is TGTGCCAGCAGCCAAGTTCTCCCAGGAAACTATGGCTACACCTTC.

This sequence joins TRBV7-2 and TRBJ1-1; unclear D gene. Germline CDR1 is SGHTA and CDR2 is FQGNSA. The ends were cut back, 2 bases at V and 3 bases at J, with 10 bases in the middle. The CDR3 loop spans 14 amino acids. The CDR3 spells CASSLLDSDTEAFF. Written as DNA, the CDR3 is TGTGCCAGCAGCTTACTAGATTCGGACACTGAAGCTTTCTTT.

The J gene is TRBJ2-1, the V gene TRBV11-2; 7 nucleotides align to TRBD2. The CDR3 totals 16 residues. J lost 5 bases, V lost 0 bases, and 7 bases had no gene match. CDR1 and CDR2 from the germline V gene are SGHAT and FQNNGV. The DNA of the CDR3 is TGTGCCAGCAGCTTAGATATTCCGGGAGGAGACAATGAGCAGTTCTTC. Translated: CASSLDIPGGDNEQFF.

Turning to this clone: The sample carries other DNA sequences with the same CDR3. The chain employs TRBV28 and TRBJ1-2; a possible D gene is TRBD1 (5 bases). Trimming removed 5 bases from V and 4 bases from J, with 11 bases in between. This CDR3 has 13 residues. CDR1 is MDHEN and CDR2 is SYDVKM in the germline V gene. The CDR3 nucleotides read TGTGCCAGCAGTCTCCAGGGACCCTATGGCTACACCTTC. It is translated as CASSLQGPYGYTF.

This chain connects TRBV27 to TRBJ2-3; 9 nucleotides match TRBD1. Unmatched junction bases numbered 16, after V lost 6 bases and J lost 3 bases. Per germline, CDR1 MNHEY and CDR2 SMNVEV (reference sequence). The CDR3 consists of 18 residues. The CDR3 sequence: CASSHKPTGTGRTDTQYF. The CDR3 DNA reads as TGTGCCAGCAGCCATAAACCGACCGGGACAGGGAGGACAGATACGCAGTATTTT.

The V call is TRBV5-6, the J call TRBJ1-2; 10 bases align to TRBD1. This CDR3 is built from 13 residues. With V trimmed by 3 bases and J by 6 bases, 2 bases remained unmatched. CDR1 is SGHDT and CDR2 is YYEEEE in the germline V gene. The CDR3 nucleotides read TGTGCCAGCAGCTCGGGGACAGGGGATGGCTACACCTTC. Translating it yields CASSSGTGDGYTF.

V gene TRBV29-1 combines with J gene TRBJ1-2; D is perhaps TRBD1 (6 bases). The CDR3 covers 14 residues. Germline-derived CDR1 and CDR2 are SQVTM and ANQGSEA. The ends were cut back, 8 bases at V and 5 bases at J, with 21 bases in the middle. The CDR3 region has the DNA TGCAGCACCCCTCCGGGGGGCGGGGGGTATGGCTACACCTTC. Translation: CSTPPGGGGYGYTF. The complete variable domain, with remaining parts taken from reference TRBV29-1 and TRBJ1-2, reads SAVISQKPSRDICQRGTSLTIQCQVDSQVTMMFWYRQQPGQSLTLIATANQGSEATYESGFVIDKFPISRPNLTFSTLTVSNMSPEDSSIYLCSTPPGGGGYGYTFGSGTRLTVV.

This CDR3 is CASSPPRGEIPDTEAFF. The CDR3 coding sequence is TGTGCCAGCAGCCCACCACGGGGGGAAATACCAGACACTGAAGCTTTCTTT. V is TRBV7-9 and J is TRBJ1-1, with D possibly matching TRBD1 (5 bases). Germline lookup yields CDR1 SEHNR and CDR2 FQNEAQ (reference sequence). Trimming cost V 5 bases and J 3 bases, with 22 bases left between them. The CDR3 loop spans 17 amino acids.

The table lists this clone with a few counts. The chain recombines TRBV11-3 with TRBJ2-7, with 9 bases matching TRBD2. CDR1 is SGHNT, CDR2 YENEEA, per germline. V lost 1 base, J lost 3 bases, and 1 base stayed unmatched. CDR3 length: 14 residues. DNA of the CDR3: TGTGCCAGCAGCTTAGGAGCGGGGGGCTACGAGCAGTACTTC. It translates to CASSLGAGGYEQYF. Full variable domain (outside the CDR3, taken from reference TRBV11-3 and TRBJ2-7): EAGVVQSPRYKIIEKKQPVAFWCNPISGHNTLYWYLQNLGQGPELLIRYENEEAVDDSQLPKDRFSAERLKGVDSTLKIQPAELGDSAVYLCASSLGAGGYEQYFGPGTRLTVT.

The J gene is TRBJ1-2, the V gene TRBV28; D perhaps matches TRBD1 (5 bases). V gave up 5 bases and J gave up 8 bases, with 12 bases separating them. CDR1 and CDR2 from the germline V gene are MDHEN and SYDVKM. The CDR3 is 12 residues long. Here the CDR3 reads CASSREGLGYTF. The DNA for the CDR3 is TGTGCCAGCAGTCGGGAGGGGTTAGGCTACACCTTC.

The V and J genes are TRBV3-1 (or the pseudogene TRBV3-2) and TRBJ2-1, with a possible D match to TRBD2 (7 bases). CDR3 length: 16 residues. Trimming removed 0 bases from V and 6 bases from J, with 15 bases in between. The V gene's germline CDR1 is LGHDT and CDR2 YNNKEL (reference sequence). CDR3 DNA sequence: TGTGCCAGCAGCCAAGATTGGGGGGGCCTAGGCAATGAGCAGTTCTTC. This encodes CASSQDWGGLGNEQFF.

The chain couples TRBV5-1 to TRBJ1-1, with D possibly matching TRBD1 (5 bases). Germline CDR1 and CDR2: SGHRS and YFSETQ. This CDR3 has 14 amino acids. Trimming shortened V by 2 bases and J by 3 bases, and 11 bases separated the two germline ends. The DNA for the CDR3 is TGCGCCAGCAGCTTCAGCGGGGCGGACACTGAAGCTTTCTTT. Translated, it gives CASSFSGADTEAFF.

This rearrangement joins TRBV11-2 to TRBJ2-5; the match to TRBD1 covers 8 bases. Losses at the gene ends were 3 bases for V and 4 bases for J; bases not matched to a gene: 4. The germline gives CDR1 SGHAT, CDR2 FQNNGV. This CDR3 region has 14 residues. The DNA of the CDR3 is TGTGCCAGCAGCTTGGTTACAGGGGGAGAGACCCAGTACTTC. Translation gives CASSLVTGGETQYF. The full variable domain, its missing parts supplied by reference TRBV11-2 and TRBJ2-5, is EAGVAQSPRYKIIEKRQSVAFWCNPISGHATLYWYQQILGQGPKLLIQFQNNGVVDDSQLPKDRFSAERLKGVDSTLKIQPAKLEDSAVYLCASSLVTGGETQYFGPGTRLLVL.

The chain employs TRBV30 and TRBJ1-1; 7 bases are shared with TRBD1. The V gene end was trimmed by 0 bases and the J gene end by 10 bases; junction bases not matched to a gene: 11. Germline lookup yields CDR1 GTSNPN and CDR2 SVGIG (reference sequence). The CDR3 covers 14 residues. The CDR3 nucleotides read TGTGCCTGGAGTGTACTGGGGGGCAGGGGGGGAGCTTTCTTT. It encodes CAWSVLGGRGGAFF.

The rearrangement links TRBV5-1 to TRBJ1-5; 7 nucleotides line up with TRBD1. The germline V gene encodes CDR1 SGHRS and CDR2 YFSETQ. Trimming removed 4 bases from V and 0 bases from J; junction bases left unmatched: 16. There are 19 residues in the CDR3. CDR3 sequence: CASSPETGPVRYSNQPQHF. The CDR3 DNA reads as TGCGCCAGCAGCCCCGAGACAGGGCCGGTGAGATATAGCAATCAGCCCCAGCATTTT.

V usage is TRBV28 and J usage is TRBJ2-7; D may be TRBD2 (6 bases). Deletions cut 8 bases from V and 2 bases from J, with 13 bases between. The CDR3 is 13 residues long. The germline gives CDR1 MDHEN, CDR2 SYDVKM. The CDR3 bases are TGTGCCAGCGACCGGGACTCCACCTACGAGCAGTACTTC. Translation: CASDRDSTYEQYF.

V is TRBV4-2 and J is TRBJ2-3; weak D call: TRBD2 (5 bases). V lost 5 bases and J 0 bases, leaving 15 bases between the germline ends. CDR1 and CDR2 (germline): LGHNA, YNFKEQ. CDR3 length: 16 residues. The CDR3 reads CASSGYSGTSTDTQYF. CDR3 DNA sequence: TGTGCCAGCAGCGGATACAGCGGAACTAGCACAGATACGCAGTATTTT.

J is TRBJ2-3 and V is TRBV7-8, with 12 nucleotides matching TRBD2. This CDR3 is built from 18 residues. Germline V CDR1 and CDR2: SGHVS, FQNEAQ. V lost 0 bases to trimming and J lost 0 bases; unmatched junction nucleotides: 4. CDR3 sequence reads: CASSLARTSGTSTDTQYF. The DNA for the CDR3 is TGTGCCAGCAGCTTAGCGCGGACTAGCGGGACTAGCACAGATACGCAGTATTTT.